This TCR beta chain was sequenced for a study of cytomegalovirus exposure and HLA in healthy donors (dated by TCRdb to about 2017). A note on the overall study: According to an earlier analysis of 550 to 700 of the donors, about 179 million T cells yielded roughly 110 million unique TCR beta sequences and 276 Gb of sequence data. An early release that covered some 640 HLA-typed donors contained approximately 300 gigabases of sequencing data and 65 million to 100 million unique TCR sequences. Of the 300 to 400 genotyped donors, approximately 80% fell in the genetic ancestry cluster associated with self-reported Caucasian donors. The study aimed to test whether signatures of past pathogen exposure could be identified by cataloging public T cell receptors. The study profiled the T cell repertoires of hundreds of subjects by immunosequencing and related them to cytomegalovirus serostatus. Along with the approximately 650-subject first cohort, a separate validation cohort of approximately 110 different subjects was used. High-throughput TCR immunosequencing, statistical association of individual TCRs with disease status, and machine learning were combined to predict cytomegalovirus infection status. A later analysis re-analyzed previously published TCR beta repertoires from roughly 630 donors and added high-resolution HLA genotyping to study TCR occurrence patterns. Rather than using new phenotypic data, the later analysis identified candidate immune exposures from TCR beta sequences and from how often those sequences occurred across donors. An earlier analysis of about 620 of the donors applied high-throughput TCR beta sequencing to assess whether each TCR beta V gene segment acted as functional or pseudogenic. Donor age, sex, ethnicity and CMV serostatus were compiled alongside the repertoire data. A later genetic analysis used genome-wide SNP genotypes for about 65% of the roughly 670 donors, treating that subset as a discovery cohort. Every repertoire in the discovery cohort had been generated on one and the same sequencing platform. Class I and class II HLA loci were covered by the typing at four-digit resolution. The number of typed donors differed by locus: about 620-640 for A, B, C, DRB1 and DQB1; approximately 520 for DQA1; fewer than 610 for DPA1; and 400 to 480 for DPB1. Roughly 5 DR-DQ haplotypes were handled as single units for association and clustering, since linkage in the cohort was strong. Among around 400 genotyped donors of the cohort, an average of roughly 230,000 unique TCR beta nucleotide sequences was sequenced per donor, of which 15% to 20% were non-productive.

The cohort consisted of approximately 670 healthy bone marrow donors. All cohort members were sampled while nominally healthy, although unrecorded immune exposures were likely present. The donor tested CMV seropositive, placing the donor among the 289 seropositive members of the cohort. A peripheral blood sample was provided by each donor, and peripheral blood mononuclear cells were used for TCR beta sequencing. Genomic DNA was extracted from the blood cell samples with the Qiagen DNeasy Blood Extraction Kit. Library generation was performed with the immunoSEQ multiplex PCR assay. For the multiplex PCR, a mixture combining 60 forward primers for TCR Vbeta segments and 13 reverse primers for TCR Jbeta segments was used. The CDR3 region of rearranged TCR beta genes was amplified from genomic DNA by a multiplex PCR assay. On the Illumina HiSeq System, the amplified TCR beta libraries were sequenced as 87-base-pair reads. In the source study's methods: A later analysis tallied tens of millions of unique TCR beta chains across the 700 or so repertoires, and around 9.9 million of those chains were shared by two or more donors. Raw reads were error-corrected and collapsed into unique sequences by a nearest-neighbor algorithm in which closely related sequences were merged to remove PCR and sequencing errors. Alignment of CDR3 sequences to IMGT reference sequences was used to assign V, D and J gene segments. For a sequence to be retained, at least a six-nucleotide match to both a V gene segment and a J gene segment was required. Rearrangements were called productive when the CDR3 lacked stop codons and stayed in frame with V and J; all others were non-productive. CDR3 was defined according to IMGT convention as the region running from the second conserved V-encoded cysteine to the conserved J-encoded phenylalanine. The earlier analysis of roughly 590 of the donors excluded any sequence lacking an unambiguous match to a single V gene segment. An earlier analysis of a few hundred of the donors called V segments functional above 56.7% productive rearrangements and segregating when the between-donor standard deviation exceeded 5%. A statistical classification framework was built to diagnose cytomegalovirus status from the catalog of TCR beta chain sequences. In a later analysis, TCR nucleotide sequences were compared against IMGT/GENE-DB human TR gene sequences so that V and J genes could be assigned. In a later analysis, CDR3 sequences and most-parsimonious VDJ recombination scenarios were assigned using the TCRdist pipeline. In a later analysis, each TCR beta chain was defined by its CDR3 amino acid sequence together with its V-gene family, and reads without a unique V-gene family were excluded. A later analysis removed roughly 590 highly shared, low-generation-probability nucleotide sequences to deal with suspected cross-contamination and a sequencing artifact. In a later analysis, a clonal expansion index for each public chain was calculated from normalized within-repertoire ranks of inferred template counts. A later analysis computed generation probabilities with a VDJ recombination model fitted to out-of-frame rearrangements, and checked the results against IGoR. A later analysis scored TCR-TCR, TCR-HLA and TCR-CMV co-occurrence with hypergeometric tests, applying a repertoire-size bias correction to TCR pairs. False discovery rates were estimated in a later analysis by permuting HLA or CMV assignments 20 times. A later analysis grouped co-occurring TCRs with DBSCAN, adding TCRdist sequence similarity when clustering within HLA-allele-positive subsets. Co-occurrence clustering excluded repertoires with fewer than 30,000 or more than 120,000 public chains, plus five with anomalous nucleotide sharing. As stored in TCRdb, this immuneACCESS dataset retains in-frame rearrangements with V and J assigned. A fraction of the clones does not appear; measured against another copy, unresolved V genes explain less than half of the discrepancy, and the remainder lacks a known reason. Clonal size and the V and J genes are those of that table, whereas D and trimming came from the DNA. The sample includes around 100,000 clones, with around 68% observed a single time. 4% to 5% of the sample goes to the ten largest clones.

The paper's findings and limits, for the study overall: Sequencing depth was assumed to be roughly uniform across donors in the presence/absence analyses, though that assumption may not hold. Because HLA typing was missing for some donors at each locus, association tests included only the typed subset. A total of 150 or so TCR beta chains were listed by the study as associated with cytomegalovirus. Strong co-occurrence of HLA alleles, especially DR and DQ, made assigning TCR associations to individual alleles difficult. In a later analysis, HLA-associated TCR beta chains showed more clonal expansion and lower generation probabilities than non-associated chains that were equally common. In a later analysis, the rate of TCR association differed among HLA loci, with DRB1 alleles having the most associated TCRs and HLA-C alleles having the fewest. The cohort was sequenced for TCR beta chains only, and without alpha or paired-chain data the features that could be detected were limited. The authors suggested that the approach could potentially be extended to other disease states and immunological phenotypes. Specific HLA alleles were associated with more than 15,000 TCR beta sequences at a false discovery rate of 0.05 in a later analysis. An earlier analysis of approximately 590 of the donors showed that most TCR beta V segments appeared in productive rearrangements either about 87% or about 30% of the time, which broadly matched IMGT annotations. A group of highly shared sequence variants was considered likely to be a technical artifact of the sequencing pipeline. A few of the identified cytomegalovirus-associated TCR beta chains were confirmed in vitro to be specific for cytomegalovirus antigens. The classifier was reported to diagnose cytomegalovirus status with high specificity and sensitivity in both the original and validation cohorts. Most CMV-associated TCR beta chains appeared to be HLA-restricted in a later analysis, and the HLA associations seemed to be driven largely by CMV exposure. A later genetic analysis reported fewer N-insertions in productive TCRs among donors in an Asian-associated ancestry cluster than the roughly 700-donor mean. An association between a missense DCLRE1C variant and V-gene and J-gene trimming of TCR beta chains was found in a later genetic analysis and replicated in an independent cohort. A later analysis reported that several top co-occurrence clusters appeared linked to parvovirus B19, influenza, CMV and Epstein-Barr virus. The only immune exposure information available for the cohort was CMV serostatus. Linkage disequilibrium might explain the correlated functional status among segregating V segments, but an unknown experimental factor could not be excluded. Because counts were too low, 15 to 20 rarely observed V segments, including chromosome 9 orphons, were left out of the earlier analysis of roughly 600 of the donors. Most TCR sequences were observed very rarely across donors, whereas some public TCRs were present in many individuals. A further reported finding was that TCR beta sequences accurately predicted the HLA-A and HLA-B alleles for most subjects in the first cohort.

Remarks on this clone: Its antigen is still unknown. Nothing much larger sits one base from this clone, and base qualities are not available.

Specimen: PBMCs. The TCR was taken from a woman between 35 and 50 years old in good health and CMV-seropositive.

The CDR3 reads CASSLRQGGVEAFF. The nucleotide sequence reads as follows: TGTGCCAGCAGCCTCAGACAGGGTGGGGTTGAAGCTTTCTTT. The V and J genes are TRBV9 and TRBJ1-1; 7 middle bases align to TRBD1. The CDR3 contains 14 residues, cysteine and phenylalanine counted. The entry retains the CDR3 DNA only, 42 bases that are in frame from base 1. Ends trimmed: V by 4 bases, J by 7 bases; bases unmatched to a gene: 10. CDR1 and CDR2 are drawn from the germline V gene: SGDLS, YYNGEE.